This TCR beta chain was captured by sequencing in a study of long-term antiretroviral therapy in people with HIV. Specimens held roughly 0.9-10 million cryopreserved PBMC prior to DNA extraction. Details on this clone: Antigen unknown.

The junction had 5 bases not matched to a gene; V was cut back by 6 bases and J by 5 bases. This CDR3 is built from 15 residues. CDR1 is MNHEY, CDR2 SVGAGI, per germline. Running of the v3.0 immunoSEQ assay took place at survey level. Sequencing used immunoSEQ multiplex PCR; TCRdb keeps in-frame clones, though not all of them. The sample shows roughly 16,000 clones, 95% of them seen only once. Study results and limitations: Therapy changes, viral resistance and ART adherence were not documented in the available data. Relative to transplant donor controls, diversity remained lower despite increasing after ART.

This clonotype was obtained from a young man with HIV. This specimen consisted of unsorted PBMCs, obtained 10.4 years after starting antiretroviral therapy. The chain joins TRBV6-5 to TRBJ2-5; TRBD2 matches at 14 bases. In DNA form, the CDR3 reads TGTGCCAGCAGAGTGGGACTAGCGGGGGTTGAGACCCAGTACTTC. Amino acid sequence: CASRVGLAGVETQYF.